Each of the 2 T cell receptor beta chains below was sequenced from the same sample in a study of technical replicates of blood from a few donors. Assay used: immunoSEQ multiplex PCR; TCRdb lists only in-frame clones, some missing. The sample includes 76,000 or so clones, around 86% seen only once; the top ten take 4.8%. Sequenced material: PBMCs. The source of these receptors is a human donor in good health. Some clones in this sample may be carry-over from other donors' samples.

The chain carries TRBV7-9 and TRBJ1-2, with D perhaps TRBD1 (6 bases). CDR3 length equals 13 residues. The V gene's germline CDR1 is SEHNR and CDR2 FQNEAQ (reference sequence). Trimming pared 6 bases from V and 4 bases from J, leaving 12 bases between. The CDR3 loop reads CASRSGQLYGYTF. The CDR3 DNA sequence: TGTGCCAGCAGATCCGGACAGCTCTATGGCTACACCTTC.

The chain has TRBV7-9 and TRBJ2-7; maybe TRBD2 (5 bases). The ends were cut back, 1 base at V and 0 bases at J, with 10 bases in the middle. The germline gives CDR1 SEHNR, CDR2 FQNEAQ (reference sequence). The CDR3 is 15 residues long. In DNA form, the CDR3 reads TGTGCCAGCAGCTTAGTAATAGCGTCCTCCTACGAGCAGTACTTC. Translation: CASSLVIASSYEQYF.